The 31 T cell receptor beta chains below come from one sample, sequenced in a study of blood T cell repertoires in COVID-19. Sequenced by immunoSEQ multiplex PCR; TCRdb stores in-frame clones only, minus some. Among some 150,000 clones listed, around nine tenths were seen once. The sequenced sample consisted of peripheral blood. The receptors come from a woman in her 50s with active or convalescent COVID-19.

CDR3 DNA sequence: TGTGCCAGCAGCAGCAGTGGAGGTGGAAACACCATATATTTT. This sequence encodes CASSSSGGGNTIYF. The rearrangement links TRBV14 to TRBJ1-3; no clear D gene. CDR1 is SGHDN, CDR2 FVKESK, per germline. Trimming removed 5 bases at V and 3 bases at J, with 11 bases between. This CDR3 is built from 14 residues.

The V call is TRBV5-1, the J call TRBJ1-3; the match to TRBD1 covers 7 bases. V lost 2 bases to trimming and J lost 3 bases; unmatched junction nucleotides: 5. Germline V gives CDR1 SGHRS, CDR2 YFSETQ. This CDR3 has 15 residues. CDR3 bases: TGCGCCAGCAGCTTCGGAGGGGGCCGTGGAAACACCATATATTTT. Encoded protein: CASSFGGGRGNTIYF.

The V and J genes are TRBV6-2 or TRBV6-3 and TRBJ2-3; 9 bases agree with TRBD2. The CDR3 has 15 amino acids. The J segment lost 2 bases and the V segment lost 5 bases, leaving 5 bases of the junction unmatched. Germline V gives CDR1 MNHEY, CDR2 SVGEGT. The CDR3 DNA reads TGTGCCAGCAGTCGAGCGGGGGGCACCACAGATACGCAGTATTTT. Protein: CASSRAGGTTDTQYF.

The DNA for the CDR3 is TGCGCCAGCAGCCAAGATGCTAGCGGGGGGGGGAATGAGCAGTTCTTC. Translation: CASSQDASGGGNEQFF. V gene TRBV4-3 combines with J gene TRBJ2-1; TRBD2 aligns across 12 bases. V lost 0 bases to trimming and J lost 7 bases; unmatched junction nucleotides: 4. Germline CDR1 is LGHNA and CDR2 is YSLEER. The CDR3 is 16 amino acids.

The chain uses TRBV7-2 and TRBJ2-7, with D maybe TRBD2 (7 bases). V lost 2 bases to trimming and J lost 4 bases, with 12 bases between them. The CDR3 length is 14 residues. CDR1 and CDR2 (germline): SGHTA, FQGNSA. The CDR3 coding sequence is TGTGCCAGCAGCTTATCGGGGGGCCTTTACGAGCAGTACTTC. Translated, it gives CASSLSGGLYEQYF.

The genes are TRBV15 and TRBJ1-1; D not certain. The CDR3 spans 13 residues. Trimming took 2 bases from V and 6 from J, leaving 10 bases between them. The germline V gene encodes CDR1 LNHNV and CDR2 YYDKDF (reference sequence). This CDR3 is CATSRPDGAEAFF. The CDR3 DNA is TGTGCCACCAGCAGACCGGACGGGGCTGAAGCTTTCTTT. The variable domain in full, completed from reference TRBV15 and TRBJ1-1, reads DAMVIQNPRYQVTQFGKPVTLSCSQTLNHNVMYWYQQKSSQAPKLLFHYYDKDFNNEADTPDNFQSRRPNTSFCFLDIRSPGLGDTAMYLCATSRPDGAEAFFGQGTRLTVV.

The chain links TRBV29-1 to TRBJ1-3, with TRBD1 identical over 8 bases. The CDR3 loop spans 16 amino acids. After removal of 0 bases from V and 2 bases from J, the junction contained 6 bases not matched to a gene. Germline CDR1 is SQVTM and CDR2 is ANQGSEA. The CDR3, as DNA: TGCAGCGTTGAAGATTATGGCAGGGGGCCTGGAAACACCATATATTTT. Its protein is CSVEDYGRGPGNTIYF. Complete variable domain (other parts from reference TRBV29-1 and TRBJ1-3): SAVISQKPSRDICQRGTSLTIQCQVDSQVTMMFWYRQQPGQSLTLIATANQGSEATYESGFVIDKFPISRPNLTFSTLTVSNMSPEDSSIYLCSVEDYGRGPGNTIYFGEGSWLTVV.

The rearrangement joins TRBV4-3 to TRBJ2-7, with D possibly being TRBD1 (6 bases). V was pared by 4 bases and J by 2 bases, with 18 bases between. In germline, CDR1 is LGHNA, CDR2 YSLEER. This CDR3 is 16 amino acids long. CDR3 sequence: CASSRQDGEGAYEQYF. The CDR3 bases are TGCGCCAGCAGCCGACAGGACGGAGAGGGGGCCTACGAGCAGTACTTC.

The V call is TRBV7-2, the J call TRBJ1-1, with 7 bases fitting TRBD1. The CDR3 loop spans 13 amino acids. In germline, CDR1 is SGHTA, CDR2 FQGNSA. Trimming at V came to 5 bases and at J to 4 bases, leaving 4 bases not matched to a gene. The CDR3 sequence is CASSAQGGTEAFF. In DNA form, the CDR3 reads TGTGCCAGCAGCGCCCAGGGGGGCACTGAAGCTTTCTTT.

This chain links TRBV30 with TRBJ1-3; weak D call: TRBD1 (5 bases). Trimming stripped 2 bases from V and 7 bases from J, with 15 bases between. Germline CDR1 reads GTSNPN; CDR2 reads SVGIG (reference sequence). The CDR3 sequence is 14 residues long. Here the CDR3 DNA reads TGTGCCTGGAGTATGTCTGGAGGGGTTAACACCATATATTTT. Protein: CAWSMSGGVNTIYF. The full variable domain, its missing parts supplied by reference TRBV30 and TRBJ1-3, is SQTIHQWPATLVQPVGSPLSLECTVEGTSNPNLYWYRQAAGRGLQLLFYSVGIGQISSEVPQNLSASRPQDRQFILSSKKLLLSDSGFYLCAWSMSGGVNTIYFGEGSWLTVV.

The V and J genes are TRBV29-1 and TRBJ2-3, with 10 bases aligning to TRBD1. The CDR3 has 17 residues. Germline lookup yields CDR1 SQVTM and CDR2 ANQGSEA. V lost 4 bases and J lost 3; bases outside the gene matches: 13. The CDR3 spells CSVALLGTGDITDTQYF. The CDR3, as DNA: TGCAGCGTTGCTCTTTTAGGGACAGGGGATATTACAGATACGCAGTATTTT.

This clone has a single count. In DNA form, the CDR3 reads TGTGCCAGCAGTTCACCCGGGAGACAAGCTTTCTTT. Amino acids: CASSSPGRQAFF. The chain couples TRBV28 to TRBJ1-1; D ambiguous. In germline, CDR1 is MDHEN, CDR2 SYDVKM. The CDR3 covers 12 residues. Trimming pared 4 bases from V and 9 bases from J, leaving 12 bases between.

This chain uses TRBV28 with TRBJ1-5; D remains ambiguous. Trimming stripped 3 bases from V and 3 bases from J, with 15 bases between. The CDR3 consists of 16 residues. Germline V gene lookup returns CDR1 MDHEN and CDR2 SYDVKM. CDR3 in DNA: TGTGCCAGCAGTTTGGGCATATGGCGGGACAATCAGCCCCAGCATTTT. Residues: CASSLGIWRDNQPQHF.

The chain combines TRBV25-1 with TRBJ2-2; the D gene is possibly TRBD2 (7 bases). Germline V lookup: CDR1 MGHDK, CDR2 SYGVNS. V lost 5 bases and J 6 bases, leaving 10 bases between the germline ends. The CDR3 covers 13 residues. CDR3 sequence: CASSRGGAGELFF. The CDR3 DNA reads TGTGCCAGCAGTAGAGGGGGGGCCGGGGAGCTGTTTTTT.

CDR3 protein: CASSLTAAGDEQYF. In DNA form, the CDR3 reads TGTGCCAGCAGCTTAACGGCCGCGGGGGACGAGCAGTACTTC. V gene TRBV7-2 combines with J gene TRBJ2-7; 7 bases fit TRBD2. Germline values: CDR1 SGHTA, CDR2 FQGNSA. This CDR3 has 14 amino acids. J lost 5 bases, V lost 2 bases, and 6 bases had no gene match.

The chain carries TRBV5-1 and TRBJ1-1; 10 positions agree with TRBD1. Germline lookup yields CDR1 SGHRS and CDR2 YFSETQ. The CDR3 runs to 13 residues. J was trimmed by 8 bases and V by 4 bases; bases with no gene match: 5. CDR3 in DNA: TGCGCCAGCAGCGCGGGGACAGGGGAGGAAGCTTTCTTT. It codes for CASSAGTGEEAFF.

This clone showed up just once. J is TRBJ1-1 and V is TRBV14, with D possibly matching TRBD1 (5 bases). There are 15 residues in the CDR3. Germline CDR1 and CDR2: SGHDN and FVKESK. V was shortened by 1 base and J by 0 bases, with 9 bases between the two germline ends. DNA of the CDR3: TGTGCCAGCAGCCAAGTAACAGGCTTGAACACTGAAGCTTTCTTT. Translated: CASSQVTGLNTEAFF. Complete variable domain (other parts from reference TRBV14 and TRBJ1-1): EAGVTQFPSHSVIEKGQTVTLRCDPISGHDNLYWYRRVMGKEIKFLLHFVKESKQDESGMPNNRFLAERTGGTYSTLKVQPAELEDSGVYFCASSQVTGLNTEAFFGQGTRLTVV.

The chain recombines TRBV7-3 with TRBJ1-1, with D unclear. This CDR3 spans 13 amino acids. Germline lookup yields CDR1 SGHTA and CDR2 FQGTGA. The germline V and J ends were trimmed by 3 bases and 5 bases, with 10 bases remaining between them. Here the CDR3 reads CASSFSLSTEAFF. The CDR3 DNA reads as TGTGCCAGCAGCTTTTCCTTGAGTACTGAAGCTTTCTTT.

This chain uses TRBV7-8 with TRBJ2-3; 7 bases match TRBD2. The CDR3 loop spans 17 amino acids. The V and J ends lost 1 base and 5 bases, in that order; junction bases with no gene match: 12. From germline, CDR1 is SGHVS and CDR2 FQNEAQ. The CDR3 protein is CASSLVETGGGKDTQYF. The CDR3 coding sequence is TGTGCCAGCAGCTTAGTTGAGACGGGGGGAGGAAAAGATACGCAGTATTTT.

This chain uses TRBV27 with TRBJ2-2, with 9 bases lining up with TRBD2. From germline, CDR1 is MNHEY and CDR2 SMNVEV (reference sequence). The CDR3 is 16 amino acids. After removal of 5 bases from V and 7 bases from J, the junction contained 11 bases not matched to a gene. The CDR3 sequence: CASSPSGLAIGGELFF. The CDR3 DNA is TGTGCCAGCAGTCCCTCAGGACTAGCGATAGGCGGGGAGCTGTTTTTT.

The V call is TRBV7-2, the J call TRBJ2-2, with TRBD2 identical over 14 bases. The V and J ends lost 2 bases and 0 bases, in that order; junction bases with no gene match: 5. The CDR3 spans 19 residues. The germline gives CDR1 SGHTA, CDR2 FQGNSA. The CDR3 nucleotides read TGTGCCAGCAGCTTACGGGGACTAGCGGGAGTCCCGAACACCGGGGAGCTGTTTTTT. It translates to CASSLRGLAGVPNTGELFF.

CDR3 in DNA: TGTGCCAGCAGTTCGATCACAGGGGGAAACTCCTACAATGAGCAGTTCTTC. Residues: CASSSITGGNSYNEQFF. The chain joins TRBV6-2 or TRBV6-3 to TRBJ2-1; 8 bases are shared with TRBD1. The J segment lost 0 bases and the V segment lost 4 bases, leaving 8 bases of the junction unmatched. Per germline, CDR1 MNHEY and CDR2 SVGEGT. The CDR3 sequence is 17 residues long.

CDR3 in amino acids: CATNRGTGGYEQYF. The CDR3, as DNA: TGTGCCACCAACCGCGGGACAGGGGGCTACGAGCAGTACTTC. This rearrangement joins TRBV18 to TRBJ2-7, with 11 bases matching TRBD1. CDR3 length: 14 residues. Germline V gives CDR1 KGHSH, CDR2 LQKENI. V shed 10 bases, J shed 3 bases, and the junction held 8 bases outside the gene matches.

V usage is TRBV10-3 and J usage is TRBJ2-1; 12 positions agree with TRBD2. Unmatched junction bases numbered 4, after V lost 4 bases and J lost 6 bases. CDR1 is ENHRY and CDR2 is SYGVKD in the germline V gene. This CDR3 spans 15 amino acids. The CDR3 nucleotides read TGTGCCATCAGTGGAACTAGCGGGGGGATCAATGAGCAGTTCTTC. Protein sequence: CAISGTSGGINEQFF.

The rearrangement joins TRBV7-9 to TRBJ1-2; D uncertain. The germline gives CDR1 SEHNR, CDR2 FQNEAQ (reference sequence). The CDR3 loop spans 14 amino acids. V was shortened by 0 bases and J by 2 bases, with 7 bases between the two germline ends. The CDR3 region is CASSLASGNYGYTF. The CDR3 DNA reads as TGTGCCAGCAGCTTAGCATCGGGGAACTATGGCTACACCTTC.

The J gene is TRBJ2-7, the V gene TRBV6-5; 11 nucleotides line up with TRBD2. Per the germline V gene, CDR1 is MNHEY and CDR2 is SVGAGI. After removal of 4 bases from V and 3 bases from J, the junction contained 5 bases not matched to a gene. This CDR3 is built from 15 residues. CDR3 nucleotide sequence: TGTGCCAGCAGTTTGAGACTAGCGGGACGCTACGAGCAGTACTTC. It encodes CASSLRLAGRYEQYF.

CDR3 residues: CASSRDTREPQHF. CDR3 nucleotides: TGTGCCAGTAGCCGGGACACGCGAGAGCCCCAGCATTTT. The chain combines TRBV19 with TRBJ1-5, with D perhaps TRBD1 (6 bases). V lost 6 bases and J 8 bases, leaving 14 bases between the germline ends. The CDR3 totals 13 residues. The germline gives CDR1 LNHDA, CDR2 SQIVND (reference sequence). Looking up the rest from reference TRBV19 and TRBJ1-5 gives the full variable domain: DGGITQSPKYLFRKEGQNVTLSCEQNLNHDAMYWYRQDPGQGLRLIYYSQIVNDFQKGDIAEGYSVSREKKESFPLTVTSAQKNPTAFYLCASSRDTREPQHFGDGTRLSIL.

This chain uses TRBV19 with TRBJ2-2, with D perhaps matching TRBD2 (6 bases). V was cut by 7 bases and J by 7 bases, with 16 bases left in between. CDR1 and CDR2 (germline): LNHDA, SQIVND (reference sequence). This CDR3 is built from 14 residues. The CDR3 sequence is CASKEGHYGGELFF. The CDR3 coding sequence is TGTGCCAGTAAGGAGGGCCATTACGGCGGGGAGCTGTTTTTT.

This chain links TRBV7-9 with TRBJ1-1; 8 bases line up with TRBD1. The CDR3 runs to 15 residues. Germline V lookup: CDR1 SEHNR, CDR2 FQNEAQ (reference sequence). The junction had 10 bases not matched to a gene; V was cut back by 5 bases and J by 5 bases. The CDR3 DNA reads TGTGCCAGCAGCCTATCACAGGGGGTAGGGACTGAAGCTTTCTTT. Its protein product is CASSLSQGVGTEAFF.

The CDR3 bases are TGTGCCAGCAGCCCAAGACAGGGGGGGACAGAGACCCAGTACTTC. It translates to CASSPRQGGTETQYF. The chain uses TRBV7-2 and TRBJ2-5, with 9 bases lining up with TRBD1. Trimming at V came to 5 bases and at J to 4 bases, leaving 8 bases not matched to a gene. Germline V gene sequence: CDR1 SGHTA, CDR2 FQGNSA. There are 15 residues in the CDR3.

The CDR3 DNA is TGTGCCAGCAGTTTAGTACTAGCGGGAGTGGCGGACCCCGATGTCGACGAGCAGTACTTC. Protein product: CASSLVLAGVADPDVDEQYF. The chain has TRBV28 and TRBJ2-7, with 11 bases fitting TRBD2. The CDR3 has 20 amino acids. After removal of 2 bases from V and 5 bases from J, the junction contained 20 bases not matched to a gene. The germline V gene has CDR1 MDHEN and CDR2 SYDVKM.